A selection of T cell receptor beta chains follows, all from one sample in a study of blood T cell repertoires in COVID-19. TCRdb keeps only in-frame clones here, not all; method: immunoSEQ multiplex PCR. The table records approximately 100,000 clones, 69% of them present only once. The material sequenced was peripheral blood. The receptors shown here come from a man of 80 years or more with acute or convalescent COVID-19. CDR3s include the opening cysteine and the closing phenylalanine or tryptophan. A D gene is named only where the DNA matches it firmly. Rows give clone size only sometimes, using once, few, many, or a class for an expanded clone.

TRBV10-3	-	-	TRBJ2-3	CAISAGQPTDTQYF	TGTGCCATCAGTGCAGGACAACCCACAGATACGCAGTATTTT
TRBV4-3	TRBD2	-	TRBJ2-1	CASSQDLLAAMEQFF	TGCGCCAGCAGCCAAGACCTACTAGCGGCGATGGAGCAGTTCTTC
TRBV11-3	-	-	TRBJ2-2	CASSLDGRVTGELFF	TGTGCCAGCAGCTTAGACGGCAGGGTCACCGGGGAGCTGTTTTTT
TRBV7-2	TRBD2	-	TRBJ2-3	CASSLMSGSRDTQYF	TGTGCCAGCAGCTTAATGAGCGGGAGTAGGGATACGCAGTATTTT
TRBV7-6	TRBD1	few	TRBJ1-3	CASSFGTGRMNSGNTIYF	TGTGCCAGCAGCTTTGGGACAGGGAGGATGAACTCTGGAAACACCATATATTTT
TRBV9	TRBD1	-	TRBJ2-5	CASSREGQGFETQYF	TGTGCCAGCAGTAGAGAGGGACAGGGTTTTGAGACCCAGTACTTC
TRBV19	-	-	TRBJ2-7	CASSIDLSGTPYEQYF	TGTGCCAGTAGTATAGATCTTAGCGGAACCCCCTACGAGCAGTACTTC
TRBV3-1/TRBV3-2	-	-	TRBJ2-5	CASSKGGKKTQYF	TGTGCCAGCAGCAAGGGGGGGAAAAAGACCCAGTACTTC
TRBV7-2	-	few	TRBJ2-6	CASSFRISSGANVLTF	TGTGCCAGCAGCTTCAGGATTTCCTCTGGGGCCAACGTCCTGACTTTC
TRBV6-1	-	few	TRBJ1-6	CASSTPRVNSPLHF	TGTGCCAGCAGCACGCCCAGGGTGAATTCACCCCTCCACTTT
TRBV6-2/TRBV6-3	-	few	TRBJ2-4	CASSYLRALAKNIQYF	TGTGCCAGCAGTTACCTCAGGGCTCTAGCCAAAAACATTCAGTACTTC
TRBV5-1	TRBD2	-	TRBJ2-3	CASKLALTDTQYF	TGCGCCAGCAAACTAGCGCTCACAGATACGCAGTATTTT
TRBV15	-	-	TRBJ1-5	CATSRAGLNQPQHF	TGTGCCACCAGCAGAGCGGGACTCAATCAGCCCCAGCATTTT
TRBV2	-	-	TRBJ1-5	CASSLGNLGNQPQHF	TGTGCCAGCAGCCTGGGCAACCTGGGCAATCAGCCCCAGCATTTT
TRBV5-6	TRBD1	-	TRBJ2-5	CASNGQAEGETQYF	TGTGCCAGCAACGGACAGGCCGAAGGGGAGACCCAGTACTTC
TRBV6-5	-	many	TRBJ2-7	CASRSGFYEQYF	TGTGCCAGCAGGTCAGGGTTCTACGAGCAGTACTTC
TRBV6-2/TRBV6-3	-	-	TRBJ1-1	CASSYSFTGILRNTEAFF	TGTGCCAGCAGTTACTCGTTTACAGGGATTTTGAGGAACACTGAAGCTTTCTTT
TRBV20-1	-	few	TRBJ2-1	CSAADSYEQFF	TGCAGTGCTGCAGATAGCTATGAGCAGTTCTTC
TRBV24-1	TRBD1	-	TRBJ1-1	CATSGGDRPKAEAFF	TGTGCCACCAGTGGGGGGGACAGGCCCAAGGCTGAAGCTTTCTTT
TRBV30	-	once	TRBJ1-1	CAWSVGGVRTEAFF	TGTGCCTGGAGTGTAGGGGGAGTACGGACTGAAGCTTTCTTT
TRBV10-3	-	-	TRBJ2-7	CAIRAPGGEQYF	TGTGCCATCCGGGCCCCCGGGGGCGAGCAGTACTTC
TRBV5-5	TRBD2	-	TRBJ2-7	CASSLVLGRGYYEQYF	TGTGCCAGCAGCTTGGTTTTGGGGAGGGGATACTACGAGCAGTACTTC
TRBV29-1	TRBD1	-	TRBJ1-2	CSVPGQGSYGYTF	TGCAGCGTTCCAGGACAGGGGTCGTATGGCTACACCTTC
TRBV5-8	-	-	TRBJ2-1	CASSIPGLLRDEQFF	TGTGCCAGCAGTATACCGGGACTCCTACGAGATGAGCAGTTCTTC
TRBV12-3/TRBV12-4	-	-	TRBJ1-1	CASSPITEAFF	TGTGCCAGCAGCCCTATTACTGAAGCTTTCTTT